The clone carrying this TCR beta chain was picked up a small number of times. Its specificity is unknown. This sample is drawn from a study of vaccination and CD4 T cells after COVID-19. Oncomine TCR Beta short-read sequencing was applied to DNA from cultured CD4+ T cells. TCRdb independently ran MiXCR on the PCR reads; one entry per CDR3 protein. Of around 12,000 distinct CDR3 sequences in the sample, approximately 49% were seen once. Treatment indicated: roughly ten-day PBMC culture with coronavirus spike peptide pools or control peptides (ViraFEST assay). The junction had 7 bases not matched to a gene; V was cut back by 1 base and J by 6 bases. The CDR3 is 16 residues long. Germline V lookup: CDR1 SGHVS, CDR2 FQNEAQ.

This TCR derives from a human donor who had recovered from COVID-19. The sample consisted of CD4+ T cells from blood, cultured in vitro. The chain is built from TRBV7-8 and TRBJ2-7; 12 nucleotides agree with TRBD2. CDR3 DNA: TGTGCCAGCAGCTTAGGACTAGCGGGAGTACTTCGCGAGCAGTACTTC. Encoded protein: CASSLGLAGVLREQYF.